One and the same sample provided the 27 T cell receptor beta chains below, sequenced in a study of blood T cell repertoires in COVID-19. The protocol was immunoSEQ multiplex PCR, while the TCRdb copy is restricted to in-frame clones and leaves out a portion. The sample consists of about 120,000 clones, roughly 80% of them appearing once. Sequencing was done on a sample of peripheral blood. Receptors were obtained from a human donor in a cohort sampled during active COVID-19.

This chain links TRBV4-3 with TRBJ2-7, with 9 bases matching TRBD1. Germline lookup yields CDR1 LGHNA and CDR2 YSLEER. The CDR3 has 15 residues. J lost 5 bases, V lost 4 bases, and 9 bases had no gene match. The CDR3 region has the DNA TGCGCCAGCAGCCTACAGGGGACAGGGTCCGACGAGCAGTACTTC. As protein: CASSLQGTGSDEQYF.

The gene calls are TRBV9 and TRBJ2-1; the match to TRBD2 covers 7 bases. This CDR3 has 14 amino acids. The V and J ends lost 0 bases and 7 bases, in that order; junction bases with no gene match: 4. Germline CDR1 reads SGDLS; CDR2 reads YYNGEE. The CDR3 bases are TGTGCCAGCAGCGTAGCGGGGGGTTTAAATGAGCAGTTCTTC. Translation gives CASSVAGGLNEQFF.

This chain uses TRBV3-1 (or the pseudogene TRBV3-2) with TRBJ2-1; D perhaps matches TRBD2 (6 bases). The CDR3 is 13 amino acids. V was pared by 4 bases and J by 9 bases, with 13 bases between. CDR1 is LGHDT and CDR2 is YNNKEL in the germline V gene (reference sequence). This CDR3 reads CASSPRTSREQFF. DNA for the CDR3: TGTGCCAGCAGCCCTAGAACTAGCCGTGAGCAGTTCTTC.

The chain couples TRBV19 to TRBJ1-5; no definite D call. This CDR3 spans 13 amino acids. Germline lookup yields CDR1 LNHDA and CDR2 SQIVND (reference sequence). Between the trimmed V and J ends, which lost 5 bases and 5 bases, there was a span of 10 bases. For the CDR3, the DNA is TGTGCCAGTAGTGAGAGTATTTATCAGCCCCAGCATTTT. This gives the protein CASSESIYQPQHF.

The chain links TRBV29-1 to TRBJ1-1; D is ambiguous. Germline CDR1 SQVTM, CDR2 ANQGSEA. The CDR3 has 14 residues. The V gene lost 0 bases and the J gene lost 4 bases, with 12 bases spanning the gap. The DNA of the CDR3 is TGCAGCGTTGAAGAACGGGGTACGGTCACTGAAGCTTTCTTT. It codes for CSVEERGTVTEAFF.

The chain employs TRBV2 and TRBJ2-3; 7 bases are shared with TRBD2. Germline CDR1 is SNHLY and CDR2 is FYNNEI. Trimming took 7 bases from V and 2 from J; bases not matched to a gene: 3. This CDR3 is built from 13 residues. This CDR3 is CASIGGVTDTQYF. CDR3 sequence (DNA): TGTGCCAGCATTGGGGGGGTCACAGATACGCAGTATTTT.

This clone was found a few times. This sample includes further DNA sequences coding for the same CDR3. Here the CDR3 reads CASSLDGGGYGYTF. DNA for the CDR3: TGTGCCAGCAGCTTAGACGGGGGTGGGTATGGCTACACCTTC. V and J are TRBV7-9 and TRBJ1-2, with D possibly TRBD1 on 5 matching bases. V was clipped by 1 base and J by 5 bases, with 11 bases between them. This CDR3 is built from 14 residues. Germline-derived CDR1 and CDR2 are SEHNR and FQNEAQ (reference sequence).

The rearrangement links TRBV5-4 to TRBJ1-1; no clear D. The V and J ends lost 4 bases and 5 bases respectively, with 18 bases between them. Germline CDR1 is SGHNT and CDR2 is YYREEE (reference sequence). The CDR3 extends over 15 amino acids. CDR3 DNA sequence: TGTGCCAGCAGCCCAGGAGGAGGGCGCGGGACTGAAGCTTTCTTT. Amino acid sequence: CASSPGGGRGTEAFF.

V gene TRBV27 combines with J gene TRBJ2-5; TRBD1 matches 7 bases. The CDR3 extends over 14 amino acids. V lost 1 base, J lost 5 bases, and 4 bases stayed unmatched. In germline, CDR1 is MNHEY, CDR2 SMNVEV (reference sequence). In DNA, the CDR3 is TGTGCCAGCAGTTTATTGGGACAGTATGAGACCCAGTACTTC. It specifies CASSLLGQYETQYF.

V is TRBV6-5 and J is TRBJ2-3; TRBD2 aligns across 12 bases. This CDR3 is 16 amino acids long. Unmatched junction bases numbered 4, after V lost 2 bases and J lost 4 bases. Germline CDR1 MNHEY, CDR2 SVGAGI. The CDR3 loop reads CASSYTGLAGADTQYF. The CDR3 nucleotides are TGTGCCAGCAGTTACACGGGACTAGCGGGCGCAGATACGCAGTATTTT.

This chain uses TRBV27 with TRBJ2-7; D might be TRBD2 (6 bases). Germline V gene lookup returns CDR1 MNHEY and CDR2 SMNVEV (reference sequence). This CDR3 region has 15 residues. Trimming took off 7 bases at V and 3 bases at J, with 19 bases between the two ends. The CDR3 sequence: CASTRTPGGDYEQYF. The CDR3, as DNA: TGTGCCAGCACCCGAACCCCTGGCGGGGACTACGAGCAGTACTTC.

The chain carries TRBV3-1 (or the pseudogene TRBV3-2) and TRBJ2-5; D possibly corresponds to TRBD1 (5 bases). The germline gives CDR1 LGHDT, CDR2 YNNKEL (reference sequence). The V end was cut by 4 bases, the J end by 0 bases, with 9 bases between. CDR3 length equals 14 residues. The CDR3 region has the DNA TGTGCCAGCAGCCCATCGACAGACCAAGAGACCCAGTACTTC. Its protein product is CASSPSTDQETQYF.

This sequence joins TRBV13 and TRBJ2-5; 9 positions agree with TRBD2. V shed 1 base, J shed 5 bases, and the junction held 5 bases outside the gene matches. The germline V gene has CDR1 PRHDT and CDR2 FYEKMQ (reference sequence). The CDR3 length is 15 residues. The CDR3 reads CASSLAAGGLETQYF. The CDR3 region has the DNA TGTGCCAGCAGCTTAGCTGCGGGGGGGCTGGAGACCCAGTACTTC.

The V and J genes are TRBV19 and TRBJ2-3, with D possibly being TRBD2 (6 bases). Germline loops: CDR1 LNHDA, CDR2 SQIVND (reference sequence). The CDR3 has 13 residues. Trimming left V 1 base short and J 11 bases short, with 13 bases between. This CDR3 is CASSIGGLPGQYF. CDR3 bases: TGTGCCAGTAGTATAGGGGGACTCCCCGGGCAGTATTTT.

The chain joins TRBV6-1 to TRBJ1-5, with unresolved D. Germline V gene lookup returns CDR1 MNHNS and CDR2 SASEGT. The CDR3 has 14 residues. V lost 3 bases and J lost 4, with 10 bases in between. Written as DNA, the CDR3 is TGTGCCAGCAGTGAGGCGGGGTCTAATCAGCCCCAGCATTTT. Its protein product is CASSEAGSNQPQHF.

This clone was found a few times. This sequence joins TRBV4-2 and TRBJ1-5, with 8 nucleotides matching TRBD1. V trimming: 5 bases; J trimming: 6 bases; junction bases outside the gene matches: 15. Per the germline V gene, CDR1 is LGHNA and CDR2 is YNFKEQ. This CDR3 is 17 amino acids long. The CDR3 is CASSDRLSTGGIQPQHF. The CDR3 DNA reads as TGTGCCAGCAGCGACCGCCTTTCAACAGGGGGAATTCAGCCCCAGCATTTT.

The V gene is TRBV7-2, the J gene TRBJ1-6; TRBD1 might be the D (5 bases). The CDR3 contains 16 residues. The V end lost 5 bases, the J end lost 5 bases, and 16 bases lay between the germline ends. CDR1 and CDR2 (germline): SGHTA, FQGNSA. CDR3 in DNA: TGTGCCAGCAGCCCTAATTCGGGACTGAATAATTCACCCCTCCACTTT. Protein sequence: CASSPNSGLNNSPLHF.

CDR3 in amino acids: CASASGAYTGELFF. CDR3 coding DNA: TGTGCCTCGGCCAGCGGGGCTTACACCGGGGAGCTGTTTTTT. V is TRBV16 and J is TRBJ2-2; the match to TRBD2 covers 7 bases. Germline trimming cut 11 bases from V and 3 bases from J; bases unmatched to any gene: 9. The germline gives CDR1 KGHSY, CDR2 FQNENV. The CDR3 length is 14 residues.

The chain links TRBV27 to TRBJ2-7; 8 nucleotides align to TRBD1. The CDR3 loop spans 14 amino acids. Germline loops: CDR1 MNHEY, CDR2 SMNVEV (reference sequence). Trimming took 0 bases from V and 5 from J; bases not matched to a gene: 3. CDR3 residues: CASSLSWGQDEQYF. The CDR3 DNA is TGTGCCAGCAGTTTATCGTGGGGACAGGACGAGCAGTACTTC.

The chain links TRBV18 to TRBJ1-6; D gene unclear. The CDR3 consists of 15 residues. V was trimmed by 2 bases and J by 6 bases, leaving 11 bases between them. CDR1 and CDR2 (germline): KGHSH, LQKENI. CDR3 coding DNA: TGTGCCAGCTCACCAAAGAGAGGTAGTAATTCACCCCTCCACTTT. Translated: CASSPKRGSNSPLHF.

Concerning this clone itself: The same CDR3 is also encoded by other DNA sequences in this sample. The CDR3 nucleotides are TGCGCCAGCAGCTTGGAGTCAGGGCTTTGGGGTTCACCCCTCCACTTT. Translation: CASSLESGLWGSPLHF. The chain employs TRBV5-1 and TRBJ1-6; TRBD1 is a possible D gene (5 bases). This CDR3 spans 16 amino acids. Germline V lookup: CDR1 SGHRS, CDR2 YFSETQ. Trimming stripped 0 bases from V and 9 bases from J, with 16 bases between.

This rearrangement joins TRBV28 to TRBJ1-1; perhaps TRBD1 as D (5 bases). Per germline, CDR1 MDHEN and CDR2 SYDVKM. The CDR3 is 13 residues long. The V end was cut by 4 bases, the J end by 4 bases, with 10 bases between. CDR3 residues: CASSYQTATEAFF. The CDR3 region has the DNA TGTGCCAGCAGTTACCAGACAGCCACTGAAGCTTTCTTT.

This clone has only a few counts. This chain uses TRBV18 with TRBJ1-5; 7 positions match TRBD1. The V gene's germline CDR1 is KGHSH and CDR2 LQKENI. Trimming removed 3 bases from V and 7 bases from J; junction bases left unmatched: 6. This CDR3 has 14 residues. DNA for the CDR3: TGTGCCAGCTCACCGGGTGGAGGGGGCCAGCCCCAGCATTTT. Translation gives CASSPGGGGQPQHF.

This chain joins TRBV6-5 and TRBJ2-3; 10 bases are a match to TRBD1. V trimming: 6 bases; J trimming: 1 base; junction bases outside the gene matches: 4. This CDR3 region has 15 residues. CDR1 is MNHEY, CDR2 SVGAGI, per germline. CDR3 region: CASRRQGAGTDTQYF. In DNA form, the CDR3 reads TGTGCCAGCAGAAGACAGGGGGCAGGCACAGATACGCAGTATTTT.

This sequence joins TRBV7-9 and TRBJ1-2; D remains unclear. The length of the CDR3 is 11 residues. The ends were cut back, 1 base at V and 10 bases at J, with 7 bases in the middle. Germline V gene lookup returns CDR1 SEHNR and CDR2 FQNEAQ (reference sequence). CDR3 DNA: TGTGCCAGCAGCTTAGTGGGCATCTACACCTTC. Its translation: CASSLVGIYTF.

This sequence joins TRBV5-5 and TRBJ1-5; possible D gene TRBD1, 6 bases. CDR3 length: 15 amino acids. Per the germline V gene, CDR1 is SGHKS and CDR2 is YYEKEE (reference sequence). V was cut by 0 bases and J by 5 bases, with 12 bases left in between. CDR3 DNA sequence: TGTGCCAGCAGCTTGGCCAGGGGAGGGTATCAGCCCCAGCATTTT. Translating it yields CASSLARGGYQPQHF.

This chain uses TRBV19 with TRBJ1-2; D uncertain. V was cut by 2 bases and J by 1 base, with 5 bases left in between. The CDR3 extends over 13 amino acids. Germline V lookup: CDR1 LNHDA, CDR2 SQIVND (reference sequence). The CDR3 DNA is TGTGCCAGTAGTATAAGACATAACTATGGCTACACCTTC. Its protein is CASSIRHNYGYTF.